These 21 T cell receptor beta chains were sequenced from one sample in a study of blood T cell repertoires in COVID-19. This table comes from immunoSEQ multiplex PCR, and its TCRdb copy is limited to in-frame clones, with some not included. Seen here are about 68,000 clones, 70% to 80% observed once, and the top ten hold approximately 23%. The sample taken for sequencing was peripheral blood. These receptors were taken from a human donor in a cohort sampled during active COVID-19.

This clone was seen a handful of times. The rearrangement uses TRBV3-1 (or the pseudogene TRBV3-2) and TRBJ2-2; D possibly corresponds to TRBD1 (6 bases). The germline CDR1 and CDR2 sequences are LGHDT and YNNKEL (reference sequence). The CDR3 spans 15 residues. V gave up 2 bases and J gave up 1 base, with 8 bases separating them. In DNA form, the CDR3 reads TGTGCCAGCAGCCAACTCAGGGGGAACACCGGGGAGCTGTTTTTT. Translation gives CASSQLRGNTGELFF.

The V and J genes are TRBV3-1 (or the pseudogene TRBV3-2) and TRBJ2-3, with 11 bases lining up with TRBD2. This CDR3 region has 13 residues. V was clipped by 9 bases and J by 9 bases; unmatched bases: 8. CDR1 and CDR2 (germline): LGHDT, YNNKEL (reference sequence). CDR3 sequence (DNA): TGTGCCAGTGGGACTAGCGGTCATCCAACGCAGTATTTT. Residues: CASGTSGHPTQYF.

The chain couples TRBV27 to TRBJ1-5, with no clear D. Germline V gene data show CDR1 as MNHEY and CDR2 as SMNVEV (reference sequence). Trimming pared 0 bases from V and 0 bases from J, leaving 6 bases between. The CDR3 is 15 amino acids. Here the CDR3 reads CASSLSSNSNQPQHF. CDR3 DNA: TGTGCCAGCAGTTTATCGTCAAATAGCAATCAGCCCCAGCATTTT.

The chain is built from TRBV3-1 (or the pseudogene TRBV3-2) and TRBJ1-3, with 7 bases fitting TRBD1. CDR1 is LGHDT and CDR2 is YNNKEL in the germline V gene (reference sequence). The CDR3 has 14 amino acids. V was pared by 4 bases and J by 3 bases, with 3 bases of the junction left unmatched. The CDR3 DNA reads as TGTGCCAGCAGCCCCCGGGACAGTGGAAACACCATATATTTT. Protein: CASSPRDSGNTIYF.

This sequence joins TRBV18 and TRBJ2-5, with 10 positions matching TRBD2. The V segment lost 6 bases and the J segment 0 bases; nucleotides outside the gene matches: 4. This CDR3 is built from 15 residues. CDR1 and CDR2 from the germline V gene are KGHSH and LQKENI. This CDR3 is CASSRGLANQETQYF. Written as DNA, the CDR3 is TGTGCCAGCTCCCGGGGACTAGCGAACCAAGAGACCCAGTACTTC.

CDR3 sequence: CASSHQGLAGGSRNEQFF. DNA for the CDR3: TGTGCCAGCAGCCACCAAGGACTAGCGGGGGGGTCTCGGAATGAGCAGTTCTTC. The chain is built from TRBV11-2 and TRBJ2-1, with 15 bases matching TRBD2. Unmatched junction bases numbered 12, after V lost 5 bases and J lost 7 bases. Germline V gene lookup returns CDR1 SGHAT and CDR2 FQNNGV. CDR3 length equals 18 residues.

The chain combines TRBV5-4 with TRBJ2-7, with TRBD1 identical over 9 bases. The CDR3 covers 13 residues. The germline gives CDR1 SGHNT, CDR2 YYREEE (reference sequence). V gave up 7 bases and J gave up 6 bases; unmatched junction bases: 8. CDR3 bases: TGTGCCAGCGGCAGGGACAGGGAAGGCGAGCAGTACTTC. Protein product: CASGRDREGEQYF.

This chain links TRBV6-2 or TRBV6-3 with TRBJ2-1; D gene unclear. Trimming left V 2 bases short and J 9 bases short, with 8 bases between. The CDR3 length is 12 residues. Germline V CDR1 and CDR2: MNHEY, SVGEGT. As DNA, the CDR3 is TGTGCCAGCAGTTACCTTGGCCGTGAGCAGTTCTTC. Translating gives CASSYLGREQFF.

The V call is TRBV6-5, the J call TRBJ2-7; 9 bases are a match to TRBD1. Germline CDR1 MNHEY, CDR2 SVGAGI. The ends lost 5 bases at V and 5 bases at J; junction bases unmatched: 7. The CDR3 extends over 14 amino acids. The CDR3 coding sequence is TGTGCCAGCAGTATTGGGACAGGGTTGAACGAGCAGTACTTC. As protein: CASSIGTGLNEQYF.

The V call is TRBV10-3, the J call TRBJ2-1; 10 bases line up with TRBD1. The V segment lost 4 bases and the J segment 3 bases; nucleotides outside the gene matches: 0. Germline CDR1 is ENHRY and CDR2 is SYGVKD. The CDR3 length is 14 residues. CDR3 in amino acids: CAISGDRGYNEQFF. CDR3 DNA sequence: TGTGCCATCAGTGGGGACAGGGGCTACAATGAGCAGTTCTTC.

V is TRBV28 and J is TRBJ2-7; TRBD1 aligns across 9 bases. The CDR3 is made up of 15 amino acids. Trimming took 5 bases from V and 6 from J; bases not matched to a gene: 11. Germline V CDR1 and CDR2: MDHEN, SYDVKM. The CDR3 sequence is CASSISGTGFGEQYF. CDR3 bases: TGTGCCAGCAGTATATCCGGGACAGGGTTTGGCGAGCAGTACTTC.

This clone was observed a handful of times. The rearrangement links TRBV6-1 to TRBJ2-1, with TRBD2 identical over 7 bases. Germline V gives CDR1 MNHNS, CDR2 SASEGT. After removal of 0 bases from V and 0 bases from J, the junction contained 2 bases not matched to a gene. The CDR3 totals 16 residues. CDR3 nucleotides: TGTGCCAGCAGTGAAGCTTCTAGCGGCTCCTACAATGAGCAGTTCTTC. Amino acid sequence: CASSEASSGSYNEQFF.

The chain uses TRBV6-6 and TRBJ2-7; 12 bases agree with TRBD2. CDR1 and CDR2 (germline): MNHNY, SVGAGI (reference sequence). The CDR3 is 15 residues long. The V and J ends lost 6 bases and 7 bases, in that order; junction bases with no gene match: 10. The CDR3: CASRDLAGGPGEQYF. CDR3 DNA: TGTGCCAGCAGGGACCTAGCGGGGGGGCCAGGGGAGCAGTACTTC.

In this sample, this clone turned up a few times. The rearrangement joins TRBV6-2 or TRBV6-3 to TRBJ1-5; D might be TRBD1 (6 bases). V was pared by 6 bases and J by 0 bases, with 24 bases between. CDR3 length: 19 amino acids. Germline CDR1 and CDR2: MNHEY and SVGEGT. The CDR3 loop is CASRPHLQTGTSSNQPQHF. DNA of the CDR3: TGTGCCAGCAGACCTCATTTACAGACAGGAACTTCTAGCAATCAGCCCCAGCATTTT.

The chain employs TRBV19 and TRBJ1-5; a weak D match, TRBD1 (6 bases). CDR3 size: 15 residues. From germline, CDR1 is LNHDA and CDR2 SQIVND (reference sequence). V was pared by 9 bases and J by 1 base, with 16 bases between. CDR3 loop: CASLEGGWSNQPQHF. In nucleotides, the CDR3 is TGTGCCAGCCTGGAAGGGGGATGGAGCAATCAGCCCCAGCATTTT. Together with reference TRBV19 and TRBJ1-5, the CDR3 gives the full variable domain: DGGITQSPKYLFRKEGQNVTLSCEQNLNHDAMYWYRQDPGQGLRLIYYSQIVNDFQKGDIAEGYSVSREKKESFPLTVTSAQKNPTAFYLCASLEGGWSNQPQHFGDGTRLSIL.

The rearrangement links TRBV3-1 (or the pseudogene TRBV3-2) to TRBJ2-1; 13 bases match TRBD2. Germline loops: CDR1 LGHDT, CDR2 YNNKEL (reference sequence). This CDR3 contains 18 residues. V lost 4 bases to trimming and J lost 6 bases; unmatched junction nucleotides: 12. CDR3 sequence (DNA): TGTGCCAGCAGCCCTCGGTGGTCGGGGACTAGCGGGGCCAATGAGCAGTTCTTC. Its protein product is CASSPRWSGTSGANEQFF.

The CDR3 is CSVVIGDEKLFF. For the CDR3, the DNA is TGCAGCGTTGTAATCGGGGATGAAAAACTGTTTTTT. The genes are TRBV29-1 and TRBJ1-4, with D unresolved. From germline, CDR1 is SQVTM and CDR2 ANQGSEA. The CDR3 consists of 12 residues. V shed 4 bases and J shed 6 bases, with 9 bases lying between them.

V usage is TRBV3-1 (or the pseudogene TRBV3-2) and J usage is TRBJ2-5, with D maybe TRBD2 (5 bases). Trimming took 2 bases from V and 3 from J, leaving 19 bases between them. This CDR3 region has 17 residues. Germline CDR1 reads LGHDT; CDR2 reads YNNKEL (reference sequence). In nucleotides, the CDR3 is TGTGCCAGCAGCCAACAACGGGGTATCGGGAACGAAGAGACCCAGTACTTC. Translated, it gives CASSQQRGIGNEETQYF.

The V and J genes are TRBV19 and TRBJ2-1; D perhaps matches TRBD2 (5 bases). The CDR3 consists of 16 residues. The ends were cut back, 2 bases at V and 0 bases at J, with 11 bases in the middle. CDR1 LNHDA and CDR2 SQIVND come from the germline V gene (reference sequence). CDR3 in amino acids: CASSISSLGSYNEQFF. As DNA, the CDR3 is TGTGCCAGTAGTATATCTAGCCTAGGCTCCTACAATGAGCAGTTCTTC.

V usage is TRBV6-5 and J usage is TRBJ2-7, with D possibly matching TRBD1 (6 bases). Germline-derived CDR1 and CDR2 are MNHEY and SVGAGI. Trimming removed 6 bases from V and 2 bases from J, with 17 bases in between. CDR3 length: 15 residues. The CDR3 loop reads CASRRDKDRTYEQYF. CDR3 nucleotides: TGTGCCAGCAGACGCGATAAAGACAGGACCTACGAGCAGTACTTC.

This chain links TRBV4-3 with TRBJ1-4; 7 positions match TRBD1. The germline gives CDR1 LGHNA, CDR2 YSLEER. V dropped 0 bases and J dropped 8; count of bases not matched to a gene: 15. The CDR3 runs to 18 residues. The CDR3 region has the DNA TGCGCCAGCAGCCAAGATTATTCGGCGACAGGGCTTGGGGAAAAACTGTTTTTT. It codes for CASSQDYSATGLGEKLFF.